These T cell receptor beta chains were read from a single sample in a study of shared clonotypes between healthy human individuals. Sequencing was performed with immunoSEQ multiplex PCR; in TCRdb, only in-frame clones are kept and a portion is missing. This sample has around 2,000,000 clones, with about 95% found just once. Source material: naive CD8+ T cells sorted from blood. The receptor source for this set is a young man in good health. Both conserved end residues are part of each CDR3. D genes are given only for firm matches. Size is omitted from some rows. Given values are once, few, many or a class for expanded clones.

cdr3_aa cdr3_nt d_call v_call clone_size j_call
CASSQDRLANYGYTF TGTGCCAGCAGCCAAGACAGGTTAGCTAACTATGGCTACACCTTC . TRBV11-1 once TRBJ1-2
CASTFSWVGYEQYF TGTGCCAGCACCTTTAGCTGGGTGGGCTACGAGCAGTACTTC . TRBV28 . TRBJ2-7
CASSPDEDSDTGGDHNEQFF TGTGCCAGCTCACCAGACGAGGACTCCGATACCGGAGGGGACCACAATGAGCAGTTCTTC . TRBV18 . TRBJ2-1
CASSLALTSGRSSYNEQFF TGCGCCAGCAGCTTGGCGTTGACTAGCGGGAGGAGCTCCTACAATGAGCAGTTCTTC TRBD2 TRBV5-1 . TRBJ2-1
CASRETSPYEQYF TGTGCCAGCAGAGAAACTAGTCCCTACGAGCAGTACTTC . TRBV5-8 . TRBJ2-7
CASSYGRDDGEQFF TGTGCCAGCAGTTACGGGAGGGACGACGGTGAGCAGTTCTTC TRBD2 TRBV6-5 . TRBJ2-1
CASSTSGGIQETQYF TGCGCCAGCAGTACTAGCGGGGGGATTCAAGAGACCCAGTACTTC TRBD2 TRBV5-1 . TRBJ2-5
CASSFGNSGSETQYF TGTGCCAGCAGTTTTGGTAATAGCGGGAGCGAGACCCAGTACTTC TRBD2 TRBV27 . TRBJ2-5
CASSGVGATSYEQYF TGTGCCAGCAGCGGGGTAGGGGCAACCTCCTACGAGCAGTACTTC . TRBV9 . TRBJ2-7
CASSSPTDRGLYEQYF TGTGCCAGCAGCTCCCCCACCGACAGGGGGCTCTACGAGCAGTACTTC TRBD1 TRBV5-6 . TRBJ2-7
CAWSVVGLSTDTQYF TGTGCCTGGAGTGTAGTGGGCCTGAGCACAGATACGCAGTATTTT . TRBV30 . TRBJ2-3
CASSEREGWGYGYTF TGTGCCAGCAGTGAAAGGGAGGGCTGGGGGTATGGCTACACCTTC . TRBV6-1 . TRBJ1-2
CAWSGGQGREPLHF TGTGCCTGGAGTGGGGGACAGGGGCGGGAACCCCTCCACTTT TRBD1 TRBV30 . TRBJ1-6
CAISDIVGTGSKYAAFF TGTGCCATCAGTGATATCGTGGGGACAGGGAGCAAGTACGCGGCTTTCTTT TRBD1 TRBV10-3 . TRBJ1-1
CAWSVLGGNNEKLFF TGTGCCTGGAGTGTACTAGGGGGAAATAATGAAAAACTGTTTTTT . TRBV30 . TRBJ1-4
CASRLGQLNAEAFF TGTGCCAGTAGGCTGGGACAGCTGAACGCTGAAGCTTTCTTT TRBD1 TRBV19 . TRBJ1-1
CASSLSFGTDTQYF TGTGCCAGCAGTTTATCATTTGGCACAGATACGCAGTATTTT . TRBV27 once TRBJ2-3
CASSELTDSYNEQFF TGTGCCAGCAGTGAACTAACAGATTCCTACAATGAGCAGTTCTTC . TRBV6-1 once TRBJ2-1
CASTLIVDSNQPQHF TGTGCCAGCACTCTCATTGTCGATAGCAATCAGCCCCAGCATTTT . TRBV6-6 . TRBJ1-5
CASSLDIVQGSTEAFF TGTGCCAGCAGCTTAGATATTGTCCAGGGGAGCACTGAAGCTTTCTTT . TRBV11-2 . TRBJ1-1
CASSPSRYYGYTF TGCGCCAGCAGTCCCTCCAGGTATTATGGCTACACCTTC . TRBV4-1 . TRBJ1-2
CSAEDPREQYF TGCAGTGCTGAGGACCCCCGCGAGCAGTACTTC . TRBV20-1 once TRBJ2-7
CASSPRTGEGNIQYF TGTGCCAGCAGCCCAAGGACAGGGGAAGGAAACATTCAGTACTTC TRBD1 TRBV7-9 . TRBJ2-4
CASTATLQETQYF TGTGCCAGCACCGCAACACTACAAGAGACCCAGTACTTC . TRBV28 . TRBJ2-5
CASMSGATYNSPLHF TGTGCCAGCATGTCGGGGGCCACCTATAATTCACCCCTCCACTTT . TRBV6-4 . TRBJ1-6
CAWRSSPNTGELFF TGTGCCTGGAGGTCCAGCCCGAACACCGGGGAGCTGTTTTTT . TRBV30 . TRBJ2-2
CASSPAETGVMETQYF TGTGCCAGCAGCCCCGCCGAGACAGGGGTGATGGAGACCCAGTACTTC TRBD1 TRBV7-9 once TRBJ2-5
CASSFVGQGSYGYTF TGTGCCAGCAGTTTCGTTGGACAAGGGAGTTATGGCTACACCTTC . TRBV28 . TRBJ1-2
CASSFPEGPGYTF TGTGCCAGCAGTTTCCCGGAGGGACCTGGCTACACCTTC . TRBV28 . TRBJ1-2
CASSAAWAYEQYF TGTGCCAGCAGTGCGGCCTGGGCCTACGAGCAGTACTTC . TRBV2 . TRBJ2-7
CASSPQTGTITTEQYF TGTGCCAGCAGCCCCCAGACAGGGACGATCACCACCGAGCAGTACTTC TRBD1 TRBV11-2 . TRBJ2-7
CASSLQGNYGYTF TGTGCCAGCAGTTTACAGGGAAACTATGGCTACACCTTC . TRBV27 . TRBJ1-2
CASSSSSGSYNEQFF TGTGCCAGCAGCTCCTCTAGCGGTTCCTACAATGAGCAGTTCTTC TRBD2 TRBV7-9 . TRBJ2-1
CASSLSPATGELFF TGTGCCAGCAGTTTAAGTCCGGCCACCGGGGAGCTGTTTTTT . TRBV27 . TRBJ2-2
CASSQVVGGYEQYF TGCGCCAGCAGCCAAGTCGTGGGAGGGTACGAGCAGTACTTC TRBD2 TRBV4-3 . TRBJ2-7
CASSLGVRGQETQYF TGCGCCAGCAGCTTGGGGGTGAGAGGCCAAGAGACCCAGTACTTC . TRBV5-1 . TRBJ2-5
CASSLGLADPYNEQFF TGTGCCAGCAGCTTAGGACTAGCGGACCCTTACAATGAGCAGTTCTTC TRBD2 TRBV13 . TRBJ2-1
CASSFGPSSSTDTQYF TGCGCCAGCAGCTTTGGACCGTCCTCTAGCACAGATACGCAGTATTTT . TRBV10-1 . TRBJ2-3
CASRDTDPGQYF TGTGCCAGCAGGGACACAGACCCGGGGCAGTACTTC . TRBV28 once TRBJ2-7
CASSLTGTVPNYGYTF TGTGCCAGCAGTTTAACAGGCACAGTCCCTAACTATGGCTACACCTTC . TRBV27 . TRBJ1-2
CASSLSPDYGYTF TGTGCCAGCAGCTTAAGCCCGGACTATGGCTACACCTTC . TRBV13 . TRBJ1-2
CASLGFSYEQYF TGTGCCAGCCTCGGATTCTCCTACGAGCAGTACTTC . TRBV2 once TRBJ2-7
CASINFYEQYF TGTGCCAGCATCAACTTCTACGAGCAGTACTTC . TRBV2 . TRBJ2-7
CASSLAWVLPSNEQFF TGTGCCAGCAGCTTAGCGTGGGTCTTACCTTCCAATGAGCAGTTCTTC . TRBV7-9 . TRBJ2-1
CACTANTGELFF TGTGCGTGCACAGCGAACACCGGGGAGCTGTTTTTT . TRBV19 once TRBJ2-2
CASSGERLAGFTTGELFF TGTGCCAGCAGTGGTGAGAGACTAGCGGGATTTACTACCGGGGAGCTGTTTTTT TRBD2 TRBV2 . TRBJ2-2
CASSRRGPYEQYF TGTGCCAGTAGTCGGAGGGGCCCCTACGAGCAGTACTTC . TRBV19 . TRBJ2-7
CASSLGTEQETQYF TGTGCCAGCAGCTTAGGGACAGAGCAAGAGACCCAGTACTTC . TRBV7-6 . TRBJ2-5
CAWSVLGLAGGRVSYEQYF TGTGCCTGGAGTGTATTGGGACTAGCGGGAGGCCGTGTTTCCTACGAGCAGTACTTC TRBD2 TRBV30 . TRBJ2-7
CAWSVLIGWGSDTQYF TGTGCCTGGAGTGTTCTCATAGGTTGGGGGTCAGATACGCAGTATTTT . TRBV30 . TRBJ2-3
CASSQVYETGAYEQYF TGCGCCAGCAGCCAAGTTTATGAGACAGGGGCCTACGAGCAGTACTTC TRBD1 TRBV4-1 once TRBJ2-7
CSVEFWAGGGTGELFF TGCAGCGTTGAATTCTGGGCGGGGGGAGGCACCGGGGAGCTGTTTTTT TRBD2 TRBV29-1 . TRBJ2-2
CASSPRQGSYNEQFF TGCGCCAGCAGCCCGCGACAGGGTTCCTACAATGAGCAGTTCTTC TRBD1 TRBV4-1 . TRBJ2-1
CASSFQGTYEQYF TGTGCCAGCAGCTTCCAGGGTACCTACGAGCAGTACTTC . TRBV7-9 . TRBJ2-7
CASSFGARGNEQFF TGTGCCAGCAGCTTTGGGGCCAGGGGCAATGAGCAGTTCTTC . TRBV5-5 . TRBJ2-1